These 30 T cell receptor beta chains were sequenced from one sample in a study of regulatory T cells in long-lasting Graves disease. Researchers made TCR beta libraries by using iRepertoire HTBI primers and running Arm-PCR on CDR3 regions. TCRdb reprocessed the multiplex PCR reads via MiXCR and lists one record per CDR3 protein. The sample has 400,000 to 500,000 distinct CDR3 sequences, around 13% seen once. The time point was: newly diagnosed GD, antithyroid drugs for less than 3 months. PBMC RNA was the source of the TCR library. The sample also formed part of further work on T cells in Graves' hyperthyroidism and ophthalmopathy.

Source: peripheral blood mononuclear cells (PBMCs), taken at new diagnosis, from a patient treated with antithyroid drugs. The receptors stem from a woman aged 45-59 years with Graves disease.

This chain uses TRBV5-1 with TRBJ1-3; no clear D gene. Trimming cost V 0 bases and J 0 bases, with 10 bases left between them. Looked up from germline, CDR1 is SGHRS and CDR2 is YFSETQ. CDR3 length equals 16 residues. CDR3 nucleotides: TGCGCCAGCAGCTTGGCCCCGGAGAGCTCTGGAAACACCATATATTTT. This encodes CASSLAPESSGNTIYF.

This clonotype was observed at least ten times. The chain combines TRBV20-1 with TRBJ2-3, with 11 bases aligning to TRBD2. The CDR3 runs 18 residues. Per the germline V gene, CDR1 is DFQATT and CDR2 is SNEGSKA (reference sequence). Trimming removed 6 bases from V and 0 bases from J; junction bases left unmatched: 14. CDR3 loop: CSALRGGLAVASTDTQYF. The CDR3 DNA reads TGCAGTGCGTTAAGGGGGGGACTAGCGGTGGCTAGCACAGATACGCAGTATTTT.

The chain joins TRBV5-1 to TRBJ1-3, with a possible D match to TRBD1 (6 bases). CDR1 is SGHRS and CDR2 is YFSETQ in the germline V gene. CDR3 length equals 15 residues. Trimming shortened V by 0 bases and J by 6 bases, and 13 bases separated the two germline ends. CDR3 DNA: TGCGCCAGCAGCTTGGAAGGGGGGCCTGCAAACACCATATATTTT. It specifies CASSLEGGPANTIYF.

This clonotype was seen ten or more times. The genes are TRBV3-1 and TRBJ2-5, with TRBD2 matching 9 bases. Germline CDR1 is LGHDT and CDR2 is YNNKEL (reference sequence). The junction had 15 bases not matched to a gene; V was cut back by 0 bases and J by 4 bases. The CDR3 loop spans 19 amino acids. This CDR3 is CASSQDLQGTSFFSETQYF. The CDR3 DNA is TGTGCCAGCAGCCAAGACTTACAGGGGACTAGCTTTTTTTCAGAGACCCAGTACTTC.

The chain employs TRBV7-2 and TRBJ2-3; 8 bases match TRBD2. This CDR3 has 16 amino acids. V dropped 0 bases and J dropped 4; count of bases not matched to a gene: 6. CDR1 and CDR2 from the germline V gene are SGHTA and FQGNSA. The CDR3 DNA sequence: TGTGCCAGCAGCTTAGCTATCGGGAGGGCCTCAGATACGCAGTATTTT. Protein sequence: CASSLAIGRASDTQYF.

This clonotype has a handful of counts. This sequence joins TRBV28 and TRBJ2-1, with D unresolved. CDR3 length: 12 residues. In germline, CDR1 is MDHEN, CDR2 SYDVKM. V lost 6 bases and J lost 0, with 3 bases in between. CDR3 sequence (DNA): TGTGCCAGCAGAGTCTCCTACAATGAGCAGTTCTTC. Its translation: CASRVSYNEQFF.

This clonotype was seen repeatedly, ten times or more. The chain has TRBV29-1 and TRBJ2-1; D possibly corresponds to TRBD2 (6 bases). This CDR3 contains 13 residues. Trimming stripped 4 bases from V and 0 bases from J, with 7 bases between. Germline V gene lookup returns CDR1 SQVTM and CDR2 ANQGSEA. The CDR3 DNA reads as TGCAGCGTTGTGGGGGGCTCCTACAATGAGCAGTTCTTC. It codes for CSVVGGSYNEQFF.

About this clonotype: A read error is possible here, since a much larger clone lies one base away. The rearrangement links TRBV7-6 to TRBJ2-3, with 8 bases lining up with TRBD1. The DNA end lines up better with TRBJ2-1; the J call may be wrong. The CDR3 length is 15 residues. The germline V gene has CDR1 SGHVS and CDR2 FNYEAQ. CDR3 DNA sequence: TGTGCCAGCAGCTTTGGCCTCTCAGGGGGCATTGAGCAGTTCTTC. Its translation: CASSFGLSGGIEQFF.

The chain recombines TRBV29-1 with TRBJ1-1; D may be TRBD1 (5 bases). CDR1 SQVTM and CDR2 ANQGSEA come from the germline V gene. V dropped 4 bases and J dropped 0 bases, with 18 bases sitting between them. The CDR3 sequence is 16 residues long. The CDR3 reads CSVGGPFSKLNTEAFF. The CDR3 nucleotides are TGCAGCGTTGGGGGACCCTTTAGTAAATTGAACACTGAAGCTTTCTTT.

This clonotype was counted a few times. The chain uses TRBV9 and TRBJ2-5; TRBD2 might be the D (6 bases). This CDR3 comprises 15 residues. V was cut by 4 bases and J by 2 bases, with 15 bases left in between. Looked up from germline, CDR1 is SGDLS and CDR2 is YYNGEE. CDR3 DNA sequence: TGTGCCAGCAGCCGTCTTTGGGGAGGACAAGAGACCCAGTACTTC. The encoded protein is CASSRLWGGQETQYF. Together with reference TRBV9 and TRBJ2-5, the CDR3 gives the full variable domain: DSGVTQTPKHLITATGQRVTLRCSPRSGDLSVYWYQQSLDQGLQFLIQYYNGEERAKGNILERFSAQQFPDLHSELNLSSLELGDSALYFCASSRLWGGQETQYFGPGTRLLVL.

In this sample, this clonotype turned up many times. This chain links TRBV6-5 with TRBJ2-1; 7 positions match TRBD1. Per the germline V gene, CDR1 is MNHEY and CDR2 is SVGAGI. The CDR3 is 14 residues long. V lost 2 bases to trimming and J lost 9 bases; unmatched junction nucleotides: 7. The DNA for the CDR3 is TGTGCCAGCAGTTACGGAAGGGACAGCAGTGAGCAGTTCTTC. It translates to CASSYGRDSSEQFF.

As to this clonotype: An end of the junction does not agree with germline; a read error may underlie this. The genes are TRBV5-1 and TRBJ2-1; 12 bases line up with TRBD2. The length of the CDR3 is 16 residues. The germline V gene has CDR1 SGHRS and CDR2 YFSETQ. The CDR3 sequence is CASSLGTSGPYNEPFF. The CDR3 DNA reads TGTGCCAGCAGCTTAGGGACTAGCGGGCCCTACAATGAGCCGTTCTTC.

In its sample, this clonotype was seen many times. The CDR3 loop reads CASSILAGDTQYF. Written as DNA, the CDR3 is TGTGCCAGCAGTATTCTAGCGGGAGATACGCAGTATTTT. The V and J genes are TRBV6-4 and TRBJ2-3; 8 bases fit TRBD2. V lost 5 bases to trimming and J lost 5 bases; unmatched junction nucleotides: 3. Germline loops: CDR1 MRHNA, CDR2 SNTAGT. The CDR3 contains 13 residues.

This clonotype was detected ten times or more. This chain connects TRBV7-9 to TRBJ1-1; no firm D call. Germline lookup yields CDR1 SEHNR and CDR2 FQNEAQ (reference sequence). Trimming cost V 4 bases and J 4 bases, with 4 bases left between them. The CDR3 has 11 residues. This CDR3 is CASSSRTEAFF. In DNA form, the CDR3 reads TGTGCCAGCAGCTCTCGCACTGAAGCTTTCTTT.

With regard to this clonotype: This may be a read error, as it is one base from a much larger clone. The CDR3 sequence is CASSVTIWGEQYF. The CDR3 DNA sequence: TGTGCCAGCAGTGTAACCATCTGGGGCGAGCAGTACTTC. This chain joins TRBV6-1 and TRBJ2-7; D not resolved. Germline CDR1 reads MNHNS; CDR2 reads SASEGT. The CDR3 has 13 amino acids. V gave up 4 bases and J gave up 6 bases, with 13 bases separating them.

The rearrangement uses TRBV10-3 and TRBJ2-7, with 8 bases that match TRBD1. Germline V gene lookup returns CDR1 ENHRY and CDR2 SYGVKD. With V trimmed by 3 bases and J by 2 bases, 9 bases remained unmatched. The CDR3 length is 16 residues. CDR3 sequence: CAISDFTGGLTYEQYF. CDR3 coding DNA: TGTGCCATCAGTGACTTCACAGGGGGACTGACCTACGAGCAGTACTTC.

The chain recombines TRBV19 with TRBJ1-1; no clear D gene. Between the trimmed V and J ends, which lost 3 bases and 6 bases, there was a span of 14 bases. The length of the CDR3 is 14 residues. Germline loops: CDR1 LNHDA, CDR2 SQIVND (reference sequence). The CDR3 DNA follows: TGTGCCAGTAGTATCCGGCAGGTTTTCCCTGAAGCTTTCTTT. This codes for CASSIRQVFPEAFF.

This clonotype has more than one count but fewer than ten. The CDR3 nucleotides are TGCAGTGCTAGAGATGGCGGATCAGGAGCCTTCTTT. Protein: CSARDGGSGAFF. The V call is TRBV20-1, the J call TRBJ1-1; D gene ambiguous. V lost 0 bases and J 14 bases, leaving 16 bases between the germline ends. This CDR3 comprises 12 residues. Germline CDR1 is DFQATT and CDR2 is SNEGSKA (reference sequence).

The sample holds many counts of this clonotype. This chain links TRBV3-1 with TRBJ1-2; D unresolved. V was pared by 4 bases and J by 8 bases, with 20 bases between. Germline V gene data show CDR1 as LGHDT and CDR2 as YNNKEL (reference sequence). The CDR3 has 15 residues. The CDR3 here is CASSPTMTAPGGYTF. The CDR3 DNA is TGTGCCAGCAGCCCCACAATGACGGCTCCGGGAGGCTACACCTTC. Full variable domain (outside the CDR3, taken from reference TRBV3-1 and TRBJ1-2): DTAVSQTPKYLVTQMGNDKSIKCEQNLGHDTMYWYKQDSKKFLKIMFSYNNKELIINETVPNRFSPKSPDKAHLNLHINSLELGDSAVYFCASSPTMTAPGGYTFGSGTRLTVV.

This clonotype has ten or more counts. This chain connects TRBV7-2 to TRBJ2-7, with 11 nucleotides matching TRBD1. J lost 3 bases, V lost 4 bases, and 2 bases had no gene match. Germline CDR1 SGHTA, CDR2 FQGNSA. The CDR3 is 14 residues long. The CDR3 reads CASSSGQGVYEQYF. Here the CDR3 DNA reads TGTGCCAGCAGCTCGGGACAGGGGGTCTACGAGCAGTACTTC.

This clonotype was detected a few times. The chain employs TRBV27 and TRBJ1-1, with a possible D match to TRBD1 (5 bases). The CDR3 has 16 residues. The V end lost 6 bases, the J end lost 1 base, and 18 bases lay between the germline ends. The germline V gene has CDR1 MNHEY and CDR2 SMNVEV (reference sequence). The CDR3, as DNA: TGTGCCAGCAGACCCACGTGGGGCGGACAGAACACTGAAGCTTTCTTT. Its protein product is CASRPTWGGQNTEAFF.

This clonotype has at least ten counts. The J gene is TRBJ1-4, the V gene TRBV6-1, with D tentatively TRBD1 (6 bases). Trimming took 5 bases from V and 7 from J, leaving 14 bases between them. The CDR3 runs 14 residues. Germline values: CDR1 MNHNS, CDR2 SASEGT. CDR3 coding DNA: TGTGCCAGCAGTCAACAGGGTTCCGGTGAAAAACTGTTTTTT. Protein sequence: CASSQQGSGEKLFF.

This clonotype was detected ten times or more. This chain links TRBV4-1 with TRBJ2-7; D remains unclear. V gave up 3 bases and J gave up 2 bases, with 11 bases separating them. The CDR3 runs 14 residues. Germline CDR1 MGHRA, CDR2 YSYEKL. CDR3 coding DNA: TGCGCCAGCAGCCACCCTGACGGAGCCTACGAGCAGTACTTC. Amino acid sequence: CASSHPDGAYEQYF.

A few counts support this clonotype. This chain links TRBV28 with TRBJ1-4; 8 bases are shared with TRBD1. Per the germline V gene, CDR1 is MDHEN and CDR2 is SYDVKM. Trimming removed 3 bases from V and 8 bases from J; junction bases left unmatched: 5. The length of the CDR3 is 14 residues. CDR3 in amino acids: CASSFGQGWEKLFF. The DNA for the CDR3 is TGTGCCAGCAGTTTCGGACAGGGATGGGAAAAACTGTTTTTT.

This clonotype was observed many times. The chain has TRBV6-1 and TRBJ2-7, with 10 bases identical to TRBD1. This CDR3 region has 16 residues. V lost 5 bases to trimming and J lost 1 base; unmatched junction nucleotides: 8. Germline V lookup: CDR1 MNHNS, CDR2 SASEGT. The CDR3 DNA follows: TGTGCCAGCAGTACACGCCGGACAGGGGGATCCTACGAGCAGTACTTC. It yields the protein CASSTRRTGGSYEQYF.

This clonotype was seen at least ten times. The V gene is TRBV7-8, the J gene TRBJ2-1; TRBD2 agrees at 8 bases. The CDR3 contains 15 residues. The germline V gene has CDR1 SGHVS and CDR2 FQNEAQ. V dropped 0 bases and J dropped 6; count of bases not matched to a gene: 4. CDR3 bases: TGTGCCAGCAGCTTAGCCCTCAGCGGGAGCAATGAGCAGTTCTTC. Translation: CASSLALSGSNEQFF.

This clonotype was found many times. The CDR3 spells CAISPPRQAGYEQYF. The CDR3 bases are TGTGCCATCAGTCCCCCGCGGCAGGCCGGTTACGAGCAGTACTTC. This chain uses TRBV10-3 with TRBJ2-7; no reliable D call. Trimming pared 5 bases from V and 4 bases from J, leaving 18 bases between. CDR3 size: 15 residues. From germline, CDR1 is ENHRY and CDR2 SYGVKD.

The J gene is TRBJ2-5, the V gene TRBV24-1; 12 bases fit TRBD2. CDR1 is KGHDR, CDR2 SFDVKD, per germline. V lost 4 bases to trimming and J lost 5 bases; unmatched junction nucleotides: 7. This CDR3 is built from 16 residues. CDR3 sequence reads: CATSDHRLAGVETQYF. CDR3 nucleotides: TGTGCCACCAGTGACCACCGACTAGCGGGAGTGGAGACCCAGTACTTC.

Many counts were recorded for this clonotype. This rearrangement joins TRBV12-3 or TRBV12-4 to TRBJ2-4, with 8 bases matching TRBD1. V trimming: 3 bases; J trimming: 7 bases; junction bases outside the gene matches: 8. The CDR3 has 15 amino acids. CDR3 sequence reads: CASSFVSGGLNIQYF. DNA for the CDR3: TGTGCCAGCAGTTTTGTCTCAGGGGGCCTGAACATTCAGTACTTC.

This clonotype was detected only once. Just one base apart from a much larger clone, this may be a read error. V and J are TRBV28 and TRBJ2-1; TRBD1 matches 8 bases. The J call is doubtful: the DNA matches TRBJ2-5 better. CDR3 size: 13 residues. The germline CDR1 and CDR2 sequences are MDHEN and SYDVKM. CDR3 nucleotides: TGTGCCGGTGTGGTTGGACAGGGAGGGACCCAGTACTTC. It is translated as CAGVVGQGGTQYF.